The 19 T cell receptor beta chains reported below all come from one sample, sequenced in a study of T cell repertoires in cytomegalovirus infection. TCRdb ran MiXCR on the reads and lists one entry per CDR3 protein. The sample has about 180,000 distinct CDR3 sequences, roughly 15% seen once. What was sequenced was CD8+ T cells from PBMCs. The origin of the receptors is a human donor in good health (CMV status not recorded). Some clones in this sample may be carry-over from other donors' samples.

The chain links TRBV28 to TRBJ2-6; perhaps D is TRBD1 or TRBD2 (6 bases each). Germline assignment: CDR1 MDHEN and CDR2 SYDVKM. The V gene lost 8 bases and the J gene lost 0 bases, with 17 bases spanning the gap. CDR3 length: 17 residues. CDR3 amino acids: CASEPGAPFSGANVLTF. The CDR3 nucleotides are TGTGCCAGCGAACCGGGGGCCCCCTTCTCTGGGGCCAACGTCCTGACTTTC.

Only a few counts were recorded for this clonotype. The chain has TRBV18 and TRBJ2-3, with 7 nucleotides matching TRBD1. The germline CDR1 and CDR2 sequences are KGHSH and LQKENI. Losses at the gene ends were 0 bases for V and 9 bases for J; bases not matched to a gene: 12. The CDR3 consists of 16 residues. The CDR3 region has the DNA TGTGCCAGCTCACCACCGGAGGACAGGATCTTTCTGACGCAGTATTTT. Translating it yields CASSPPEDRIFLTQYF.

In this sample, this clonotype turned up many times. The J gene is TRBJ2-5, the V gene TRBV7-2; TRBD1 matches at 8 bases. The germline V gene encodes CDR1 SGHTA and CDR2 FQGNSA. The CDR3 is 15 amino acids. V dropped 1 base and J dropped 4; count of bases not matched to a gene: 5. The CDR3 DNA sequence: TGTGCCAGCAGCTTAGTTGCAGGGGGCGGAGAGACCCAGTACTTC. Translating it yields CASSLVAGGGETQYF.

This clonotype was picked up a small number of times. The CDR3 spells CASGGSEQYF. As DNA, the CDR3 is TGTGCCAGCGGGGGCAGCGAGCAGTACTTC. The chain carries TRBV2 and TRBJ2-7; a weak D match, TRBD1 (6 bases). Germline V gene sequence: CDR1 SNHLY, CDR2 FYNNEI. The CDR3 runs 10 residues. V gave up 8 bases and J gave up 6 bases, with 8 bases separating them.

V is TRBV20-1 and J is TRBJ1-2; the D is unclear. V was trimmed by 0 bases and J by 3 bases, leaving 8 bases between them. This CDR3 has 13 residues. Per germline, CDR1 DFQATT and CDR2 SNEGSKA (reference sequence). CDR3 bases: TGCAGTGCTAGAGAAGAAACAGACTATGGCTACACCTTC. This codes for CSAREETDYGYTF.

This clonotype turned up a few times. The chain has TRBV28 and TRBJ2-1; 7 nucleotides line up with TRBD1. The germline gives CDR1 MDHEN, CDR2 SYDVKM. The CDR3 has 13 amino acids. The V and J ends lost 7 bases and 3 bases, in that order; junction bases with no gene match: 3. The CDR3 nucleotides are TGTGCCAGCATCCCAGGGGGCTACAATGAGCAGTTCTTC. Encoded protein: CASIPGGYNEQFF.

This clonotype turned up a few times. The chain has TRBV7-9 and TRBJ2-3, with 8 bases fitting TRBD2. V was clipped by 4 bases and J by 0 bases; unmatched bases: 12. The CDR3 spans 18 residues. CDR1 is SEHNR, CDR2 FQNEAQ, per germline (reference sequence). The CDR3 is CASSSLRAGGPSTDTQYF. The CDR3 bases are TGTGCCAGCAGCTCCCTCCGGGCGGGGGGCCCGAGCACAGATACGCAGTATTTT.

V gene TRBV20-1 combines with J gene TRBJ1-5; 7 bases fit TRBD1. Unmatched junction bases numbered 12, after V lost 5 bases and J lost 2 bases. Germline assignment: CDR1 DFQATT and CDR2 SNEGSKA (reference sequence). The length of the CDR3 is 16 residues. DNA for the CDR3: TGCAGTGCTCATACCGAGGGGGCTAGTGGCAATCAGCCCCAGCATTTT. Amino acids: CSAHTEGASGNQPQHF.

The V call is TRBV6-2 or TRBV6-3, the J call TRBJ1-1; D not certain. Per the germline V gene, CDR1 is MNHEY and CDR2 is SVGEGT. Trimming left V 7 bases short and J 7 bases short, with 10 bases between. The CDR3 sequence is 11 residues long. Here the CDR3 reads CASTWGVEAFF. The CDR3 DNA reads as TGTGCCAGCACCTGGGGAGTTGAAGCTTTCTTT.

The chain carries TRBV14 and TRBJ2-1; 7 bases are shared with TRBD1. CDR1 SGHDN and CDR2 FVKESK come from the germline V gene. The CDR3 runs 16 residues. The trim removed 6 bases at V and 0 bases at J, leaving 8 bases unmatched. The CDR3 loop is CASSYRGQSSYNEQFF. The CDR3 DNA reads as TGTGCCAGCAGTTACAGGGGCCAGAGCTCCTACAATGAGCAGTTCTTC.

This clonotype has just a few counts. CDR3 region: CASSLAGHGYTF. CDR3 in DNA: TGTGCCAGCAGCTTAGCCGGTCACGGATACACCTTC. This sequence joins TRBV7-9 and TRBJ1-2; D gene uncertain. The CDR3 spans 12 residues. Trimming cost V 0 bases and J 11 bases, with 10 bases left between them. Germline CDR1 is SEHNR and CDR2 is FQNEAQ (reference sequence).

This clonotype was seen a handful of times. The chain has TRBV11-2 and TRBJ1-2, with 8 bases identical to TRBD1. The germline gives CDR1 SGHAT, CDR2 FQNNGV. The ends lost 5 bases at V and 7 bases at J; junction bases unmatched: 15. This CDR3 has 16 amino acids. The CDR3 nucleotides read TGTGCCAGCAGCCCCCTTAGTTTGCAGGGGGCCGGTGGCTACACCTTC. Its translation is CASSPLSLQGAGGYTF.

This clonotype occurred a few times. V usage is TRBV28 and J usage is TRBJ1-2; no firm D call. Germline lookup yields CDR1 MDHEN and CDR2 SYDVKM. Trimming removed 6 bases at V and 2 bases at J, with 19 bases between. This CDR3 region has 16 residues. The CDR3 loop reads CASRNSGRGSNYGYTF. CDR3 nucleotides: TGTGCCAGCAGGAATAGCGGGCGAGGATCGAACTATGGCTACACCTTC.

This clonotype was recorded a few times. The chain joins TRBV20-1 to TRBJ2-7; the match to TRBD2 covers 7 bases. The CDR3 extends over 15 amino acids. Germline loops: CDR1 DFQATT, CDR2 SNEGSKA (reference sequence). Trimming at V came to 5 bases and at J to 2 bases, leaving 12 bases not matched to a gene. The CDR3 reads CSAGEIAGVTYEQYF. CDR3 in DNA: TGCAGTGCTGGCGAAATTGCGGGGGTAACCTACGAGCAGTACTTC.

This clonotype was picked up many times. The chain recombines TRBV28 with TRBJ2-2; D remains unclear. The germline V gene encodes CDR1 MDHEN and CDR2 SYDVKM. Trimming removed 8 bases from V and 5 bases from J, with 9 bases in between. This CDR3 contains 12 residues. The CDR3 region is CASLLGTGELFF. The CDR3 bases are TGTGCCAGCCTTCTTGGTACCGGGGAGCTGTTTTTT.

The rearrangement joins TRBV14 to TRBJ1-1; D is undetermined. The germline V gene encodes CDR1 SGHDN and CDR2 FVKESK. CDR3 length: 17 amino acids. Trimming shortened V by 0 bases and J by 1 base, and 15 bases separated the two germline ends. The CDR3 here is CASSQDPGNIPNTEAFF. The CDR3 DNA reads TGTGCCAGCAGCCAAGATCCGGGAAATATCCCGAACACTGAAGCTTTCTTT. Based on the CDR3 plus reference TRBV14 and TRBJ1-1, the full variable domain is EAGVTQFPSHSVIEKGQTVTLRCDPISGHDNLYWYRRVMGKEIKFLLHFVKESKQDESGMPNNRFLAERTGGTYSTLKVQPAELEDSGVYFCASSQDPGNIPNTEAFFGQGTRLTVV.

V and J are TRBV15 and TRBJ1-5, with a tentative D call TRBD1 (5 bases). There are 15 residues in the CDR3. Germline values: CDR1 LNHNV, CDR2 YYDKDF (reference sequence). The V and J ends lost 0 bases and 4 bases respectively, with 10 bases between them. CDR3 loop: CATSRDRDLNQPQHF. The CDR3 DNA follows: TGTGCCACCAGCAGAGACAGGGACCTGAATCAGCCCCAGCATTTT.

This chain links TRBV5-5 with TRBJ2-7; a weak D match, TRBD1 (5 bases). From germline, CDR1 is SGHKS and CDR2 YYEKEE (reference sequence). V dropped 4 bases and J dropped 3 bases, with 14 bases sitting between them. The CDR3 consists of 14 residues. The CDR3 DNA follows: TGTGCCAGCAGCATCTTAAGGGGCGGCTACGAGCAGTACTTC. Residues: CASSILRGGYEQYF.

This clonotype came up a few times. The chain joins TRBV7-9 to TRBJ1-1; maybe TRBD1 (6 bases). CDR3 length: 15 amino acids. The germline V and J ends were trimmed by 1 base and 1 base, with 10 bases remaining between them. Germline V gene sequence: CDR1 SEHNR, CDR2 FQNEAQ (reference sequence). CDR3 region: CASSLDQGQNTEAFF. In DNA form, the CDR3 reads TGTGCCAGCAGCTTAGACCAGGGACAGAACACTGAAGCTTTCTTT.